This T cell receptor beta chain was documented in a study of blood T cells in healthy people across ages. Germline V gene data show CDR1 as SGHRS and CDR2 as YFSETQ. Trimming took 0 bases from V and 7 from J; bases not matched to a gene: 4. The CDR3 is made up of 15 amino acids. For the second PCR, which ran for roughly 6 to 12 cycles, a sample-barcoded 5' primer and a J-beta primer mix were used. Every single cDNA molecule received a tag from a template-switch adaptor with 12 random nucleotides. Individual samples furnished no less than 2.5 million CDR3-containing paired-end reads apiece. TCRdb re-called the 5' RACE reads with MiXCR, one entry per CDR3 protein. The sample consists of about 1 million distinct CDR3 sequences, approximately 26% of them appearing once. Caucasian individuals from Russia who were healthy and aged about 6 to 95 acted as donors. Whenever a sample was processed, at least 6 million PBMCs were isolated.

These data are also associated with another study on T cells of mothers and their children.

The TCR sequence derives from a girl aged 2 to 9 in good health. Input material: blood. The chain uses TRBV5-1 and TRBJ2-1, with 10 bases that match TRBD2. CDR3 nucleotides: TGCGCCAGCAGCTTGGTAGCGGGAGGTATTAATGAGCAGTTCTTC. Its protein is CASSLVAGGINEQFF.